The rows below give T cell receptor beta chains drawn from one sample of a study of cytomegalovirus exposure and HLA in healthy donors. Sequencing used immunoSEQ multiplex PCR; TCRdb keeps in-frame clones, though not all of them. The table includes around 130,000 clones, roughly 88% detected once. The source material was PBMCs. These receptor sequences come from a woman aged 40 to 50 in good health and CMV-seronegative. The CDR3 runs from the conserved cysteine through the conserved F or W. A D gene is named only where the DNA matches it firmly. The size entry is marked missing in some rows and otherwise reads once, few, many or a size class.

TRBD2	TRBV28	TRBJ2-7	.	TGTGCCAGCAGTTTGGCTAGCGGGAGCGAGCAGTACTTC	CASSLASGSEQYF
TRBD1	TRBV5-1	TRBJ2-2	.	TGCGCCAGCCGGTCTCAGGGGGCGAGCACCGGGGAGCTGTTTTTT	CASRSQGASTGELFF
TRBD2	TRBV7-9	TRBJ2-1	.	TGTTCCAGCAGCCTAGGACTAGCGGCCTCCTACAATGAGCAGTTCTTC	CSSSLGLAASYNEQFF
.	TRBV29-1	TRBJ2-1	few	TGCAGCGTTAGACCGGGGTACAATGAGCAGTTCTTC	CSVRPGYNEQFF
.	TRBV4-3	TRBJ2-7	.	TGCGCCAGCAGCCAGTGGGGTGGGCAGGGCTCCTACGAGCAGTACTTC	CASSQWGGQGSYEQYF
.	TRBV7-9	TRBJ2-7	.	TGTGCCAGCGTCGACCGGGACACCACATCCTACGAGCAGTACTTC	CASVDRDTTSYEQYF
TRBD1	TRBV7-6	TRBJ2-5	.	TGTGCCAGCAGCTTAGGGGCCGGGACAGGCCTGGAGACCCAGTACTTC	CASSLGAGTGLETQYF
TRBD2	TRBV7-8	TRBJ2-2	.	TGTGCCAGCAGCTCAACCGGGGGGAGATACGGGGAGCTGTTTTTT	CASSSTGGRYGELFF
TRBD1	TRBV5-1	TRBJ1-6	.	TGCGCCAGCAGCACGGGACAGGTTGATTCACCCCTCCACTTT	CASSTGQVDSPLHF
TRBD2	TRBV4-2	TRBJ2-3	.	TGTGCCAGCAGCACCGGGACTATCGATACGCAGTATTTT	CASSTGTIDTQYF
TRBD2	TRBV5-4	TRBJ2-7	.	TGTGCCAATAACCCGGAGCGGAAGTCGGGGACTAACTACGAGCAGTACTTC	CANNPERKSGTNYEQYF
TRBD2	TRBV11-2	TRBJ2-1	.	TGTGCCAGCAGCACCTCAGGACTAGTTCAACATGAGCAGTTCTTC	CASSTSGLVQHEQFF
TRBD2	TRBV5-6	TRBJ2-7	.	TGTGCCAGCAGAGAGACCGGGACTAGCGGGAGCTACGAGCAGTACTTC	CASRETGTSGSYEQYF
.	TRBV7-9	TRBJ1-1	few	TGTGCCAGCAGCTTATGGGAGGTCACTGAAGCTTTCTTT	CASSLWEVTEAFF
.	TRBV7-2	TRBJ2-1	.	TGTGCCAGCAAGGCGTGGGCTAGCGCCAGGAGTGAGCAGTTCTTC	CASKAWASARSEQFF
.	TRBV6-1	TRBJ2-3	.	TGTGCCAGCAGTCCCCTCGAGGCTGGCACAGATACGCAGTATTTT	CASSPLEAGTDTQYF
TRBD2	TRBV5-4	TRBJ2-1	.	TGTGCCAGCAGCTTGGGGCTAGCGGGAGCTAATGAGCAGTTCTTC	CASSLGLAGANEQFF
.	TRBV27	TRBJ2-5	.	TGTGCCAGCAGTTTCGCTAGCGCCCTTGGGGAGCAGTACTTC	CASSFASALGEQYF
.	TRBV29-1	TRBJ2-2	.	TGCAGCGTTCCGGTGCGAGCCGGGGAGCTGTTTTTT	CSVPVRAGELFF
TRBD1	TRBV28	TRBJ1-5	.	TGTGCCAGCAGAACGGGACAGGGGTTTAATCAGCCCCAGCATTTT	CASRTGQGFNQPQHF
.	TRBV11-3	TRBJ2-7	.	TGTGCCAGCAGCCCGCCAAAGAGGGCAGGGGTTCAGTGGGAGCAGTACTTC	CASSPPKRAGVQWEQYF
.	TRBV5-5	TRBJ1-3	once	TGTGCCAGCAGCATACAGGGTAACACCATATATTTT	CASSIQGNTIYF
TRBD1	TRBV28	TRBJ2-1	.	TGTGCCAGCAGTTCCGGACAGGGGGCAGGGATTGAGCAGTTCTTC	CASSSGQGAGIEQFF
.	TRBV10-1	TRBJ1-4	.	TGCGCCAGCACTAGGGCAGGGATAAATGAAAAACTGTTTTTT	CASTRAGINEKLFF
TRBD1	TRBV15	TRBJ2-7	.	TGTGCCACCAGCAGGGACAGGGGCCCCTACGAGCAGTACTTC	CATSRDRGPYEQYF
.	TRBV4-3	TRBJ2-3	.	TGCGCCAGCAGCCGCAGCCCGTGGGCTACTAGCACAGATACGCAGTATTTT	CASSRSPWATSTDTQYF
TRBD2	TRBV5-1	TRBJ2-7	.	TGCGCCAGCAGCTTGGGACTAGCGGGAGTGGACGAGCAGTACTTC	CASSLGLAGVDEQYF
TRBD1	TRBV28	TRBJ1-2	.	TGTGCCAGCAGACCAGGGGGCGCCCCTATGGGCTACACCTTC	CASRPGGAPMGYTF
.	TRBV6-1	TRBJ1-2	few	TGTGCCAGCAGTGAACGGGGAAATGGCTACACCTTC	CASSERGNGYTF
.	TRBV2	TRBJ1-3	.	TGTGCCAGCAGTGTCGCGGGAAACACCATATATTTT	CASSVAGNTIYF
TRBD2	TRBV4-2	TRBJ2-1	.	TGTGCCAGCAGCCCAACGACTAGCGGGACACACAGGGATGAGCAGTTCTTC	CASSPTTSGTHRDEQFF
.	TRBV6-6	TRBJ2-3	.	TGTGCCAGCAGTAGAGGGATTCGAACAGATACGCAGTATTTT	CASSRGIRTDTQYF
.	TRBV5-1	TRBJ1-1	.	TGCGCCAGCAGCTTGGACCAAGGGGGCACTGAAGCTTTCTTT	CASSLDQGGTEAFF
TRBD1	TRBV5-8	TRBJ1-2	.	TGTGCCAGCAGCTCGGGACAGCCAAACTATGGCTACACCTTC	CASSSGQPNYGYTF
.	TRBV21-1	TRBJ2-4	.	TGTGCCAGCAGCAACCGGCGGCTAGCGGGAGGGCCGCCCAAAAACATTCAGTACTTC	CASSNRRLAGGPPKNIQYF
.	TRBV6-1	TRBJ1-1	once	TGTGCCAGCAGTGAGATACCAGGTAACACTGAAGCTTTCTTT	CASSEIPGNTEAFF
TRBD1	TRBV27	TRBJ1-2	.	TGTGCCAGCAGTTCGTCGACAGGGGGCAGGGGCTACACCTTC	CASSSSTGGRGYTF
TRBD1	TRBV4-1	TRBJ2-7	few	TGCGCCAGCAGCCAAAGGGGGACAGGGGGCGAGAAGCAGTACTTC	CASSQRGTGGEKQYF
TRBD2	TRBV10-3	TRBJ2-1	.	TGTGCCATCAGGGACCTGGGACTAGCGGGAGATAATTACAATGAGCAGTTCTTC	CAIRDLGLAGDNYNEQFF
TRBD1	TRBV9	TRBJ2-7	.	TGTGCCAGCAGCGTATTACCGACAGGGTGGAACGAGCAGTACTTC	CASSVLPTGWNEQYF
.	TRBV30	TRBJ1-1	.	TGTGCCTGGACCCAGAACAGGGCCGGAGAAGCTTTCTTT	CAWTQNRAGEAFF
.	TRBV6-5	TRBJ2-7	.	TGTGCCAGCAGTTACTCTTCAGGCTTCGAGCAGTACTTC	CASSYSSGFEQYF